These 20 T cell receptor beta chains were sequenced from one sample in a study of cytomegalovirus exposure and HLA in healthy donors. 13 Jbeta primers and 60 Vbeta primers were used for the PCR. The data were produced by immunoSEQ multiplex PCR, yet TCRdb's version contains in-frame clones alone and is incomplete. The table shows over 75,000 clones, with roughly a tenth occurring only once. Sample: PBMCs. The origin of the receptors is a man aged 50 to 60 in good health and CMV-seropositive.

This clone was picked up a small number of times. This chain uses TRBV30 with TRBJ1-5, with a weak D call TRBD1 (6 bases). Germline loops: CDR1 GTSNPN, CDR2 SVGIG (reference sequence). V lost 2 bases and J 3 bases, leaving 8 bases between the germline ends. The CDR3 is 13 amino acids. CDR3 nucleotide sequence: TGTGCCTGGAGTCAGGGGACCAATCAGCCCCAGCATTTT. It yields the protein CAWSQGTNQPQHF.

The rearrangement links TRBV7-9 to TRBJ2-2; D gene unclear. V gave up 4 bases and J gave up 6 bases, with 6 bases separating them. The CDR3 runs 12 residues. Germline assignment: CDR1 SEHNR and CDR2 FQNEAQ (reference sequence). The CDR3 DNA is TGTGCCAGCAGCTCGAGAGCCGGGGAGCTGTTTTTT. Residues: CASSSRAGELFF.

A few counts support this clone. The chain recombines TRBV6-5 with TRBJ2-7, with unresolved D. The CDR3 length is 13 residues. V shed 3 bases and J shed 2 bases, with 8 bases lying between them. Germline lookup yields CDR1 MNHEY and CDR2 SVGAGI. CDR3 sequence reads: CASSYGRPYEQYF. CDR3 sequence (DNA): TGTGCCAGCAGTTATGGCAGGCCCTACGAGCAGTACTTC.

This clone came up a few times. The chain recombines TRBV5-1 with TRBJ1-3, with D possibly matching TRBD1 (6 bases). In germline, CDR1 is SGHRS, CDR2 YFSETQ. CDR3 size: 17 residues. V lost 0 bases and J lost 5, with 18 bases in between. The CDR3 is CASSLGAPGGRRNTIYF. Written as DNA, the CDR3 is TGCGCCAGCAGCTTGGGCGCTCCGGGGGGGCGCAGAAACACCATATATTTT.

This clone showed up just a few times. The V and J genes are TRBV29-1 and TRBJ1-3, with D unresolved. Trimming cost V 7 bases and J 2 bases, with 15 bases left between them. The CDR3 is 14 amino acids. Germline values: CDR1 SQVTM, CDR2 ANQGSEA. The CDR3 protein is CSALSRVPGNTIYF. The CDR3 DNA reads TGCAGCGCCCTATCGAGGGTCCCTGGAAACACCATATATTTT.

This clone was picked up a small number of times. The gene calls are TRBV9 and TRBJ1-2, with 10 bases identical to TRBD1. The CDR3 totals 16 residues. V lost 0 bases and J lost 4; bases outside the gene matches: 6. In germline, CDR1 is SGDLS, CDR2 YYNGEE. The CDR3 DNA reads TGTGCCAGCAGCGTAGGCTGGAGACAGGGGGCCTATGGCTACACCTTC. It encodes CASSVGWRQGAYGYTF. Full variable domain (outside the CDR3, taken from reference TRBV9 and TRBJ1-2): DSGVTQTPKHLITATGQRVTLRCSPRSGDLSVYWYQQSLDQGLQFLIQYYNGEERAKGNILERFSAQQFPDLHSELNLSSLELGDSALYFCASSVGWRQGAYGYTFGSGTRLTVV.

The V gene is TRBV27, the J gene TRBJ2-2; maybe TRBD2 (5 bases). The CDR3 has 18 amino acids. Trimming removed 5 bases at V and 0 bases at J, with 19 bases between. In germline, CDR1 is MNHEY, CDR2 SMNVEV (reference sequence). The DNA of the CDR3 is TGTGCCAGCAGTCGCAGGACGAGGGCGTTCGCGAACACCGGGGAGCTGTTTTTT. This translates into CASSRRTRAFANTGELFF.

The V and J genes are TRBV4-1 and TRBJ1-2; TRBD1 matches 8 bases. The CDR3 runs to 16 residues. Germline assignment: CDR1 MGHRA and CDR2 YSYEKL. V lost 0 bases to trimming and J lost 4 bases; unmatched junction nucleotides: 7. CDR3 DNA sequence: TGCGCCAGCAGCCAAGAGTGGCAGGGGGCAGGCTATGGCTACACCTTC. It yields the protein CASSQEWQGAGYGYTF.

The chain is built from TRBV30 and TRBJ2-7, with TRBD2 matching over 7 bases. The V gene's germline CDR1 is GTSNPN and CDR2 SVGIG (reference sequence). The CDR3 consists of 13 residues. Trimming took 3 bases from V and 5 from J; bases not matched to a gene: 7. The CDR3 nucleotides read TGTGCCTGGAGGGGGGAGGGGTCCCACGAGCAGTACTTC. Translated, it gives CAWRGEGSHEQYF.

The rearrangement joins TRBV28 to TRBJ2-7; 7 bases line up with TRBD2. Germline CDR1 is MDHEN and CDR2 is SYDVKM. Trimming at V came to 2 bases and at J to 2 bases, leaving 6 bases not matched to a gene. The CDR3 covers 15 residues. The CDR3 DNA sequence: TGTGCCAGCAGTTTAAGCGCTAGCGGCGCCTACGAGCAGTACTTC. As protein: CASSLSASGAYEQYF.

This clone was picked up a small number of times. The V call is TRBV4-2, the J call TRBJ2-2, with a weak D call TRBD1 (5 bases). Germline V CDR1 and CDR2: LGHNA, YNFKEQ. With 0 bases removed from V and 3 bases from J, the gap between germline ends came to 8 bases. This CDR3 contains 15 residues. Here the CDR3 reads CASSQDQGDTGELFF. CDR3 DNA sequence: TGTGCCAGCAGCCAAGATCAAGGGGACACCGGGGAGCTGTTTTTT.

This clone has only a few counts. This chain joins TRBV29-1 and TRBJ1-1; perhaps TRBD1 as D (6 bases). V was trimmed by 3 bases and J by 1 base, leaving 12 bases between them. The CDR3 runs 14 residues. Germline lookup yields CDR1 SQVTM and CDR2 ANQGSEA. The CDR3 reads CSVEGARGNTEAFF. The CDR3 nucleotides are TGCAGCGTTGAGGGGGCCCGGGGGAACACTGAAGCTTTCTTT.

This clone was found a few times. CDR3 nucleotides: TGCGCCAGCAGCTTGGGACAAGGCTCTGGGGCCAACGTCCTGACTTTC. Its protein is CASSLGQGSGANVLTF. This chain links TRBV5-1 with TRBJ2-6; D remains ambiguous. V lost 0 bases, J lost 0 bases, and 7 bases lay in between. The CDR3 sequence is 16 residues long. CDR1 and CDR2 (germline): SGHRS, YFSETQ.

This chain uses TRBV5-1 with TRBJ2-5; D is ambiguous. Germline lookup yields CDR1 SGHRS and CDR2 YFSETQ. Between the trimmed V and J ends, which lost 4 bases and 2 bases, there was a span of 12 bases. This CDR3 contains 14 residues. CDR3 protein: CASSRLGVQETQYF. Here the CDR3 DNA reads TGCGCCAGCAGCCGCCTGGGCGTTCAAGAGACCCAGTACTTC.

In its sample, this clone was seen a few times. The chain joins TRBV19 to TRBJ1-1; 7 bases are a match to TRBD1. The CDR3 runs 16 residues. The V and J ends lost 7 bases and 6 bases, in that order; junction bases with no gene match: 17. Germline V lookup: CDR1 LNHDA, CDR2 SQIVND (reference sequence). CDR3 sequence (DNA): TGTGCCAGTACCCGACAGGGTGGGGGGTTTATCGCTGAAGCTTTCTTT. Protein sequence: CASTRQGGGFIAEAFF.

In its sample, this clone was seen a few times. The chain employs TRBV30 and TRBJ1-2, with 9 bases identical to TRBD1. The CDR3 extends over 14 amino acids. J was trimmed by 5 bases and V by 4 bases; bases with no gene match: 8. Germline V gene lookup returns CDR1 GTSNPN and CDR2 SVGIG (reference sequence). CDR3 sequence: CAWINRDRVYGYTF. The CDR3 DNA reads as TGTGCCTGGATCAACCGGGACAGGGTTTATGGCTACACCTTC.

There are a few counts of this clone. The rearrangement links TRBV13 to TRBJ2-7; TRBD1 might be the D (7 bases). Germline CDR1 PRHDT, CDR2 FYEKMQ (reference sequence). Trimming removed 2 bases at V and 6 bases at J, with 11 bases between. The CDR3 is made up of 13 amino acids. Here the CDR3 DNA reads TGTGCCAGCAGCTTAAGACAGGGAGGCGAGCAGTACTTC. Protein product: CASSLRQGGEQYF.

The rearrangement links TRBV5-1 to TRBJ2-1, with D possibly TRBD2 on 7 matching bases. The CDR3 contains 15 residues. The germline gives CDR1 SGHRS, CDR2 YFSETQ. Trimming removed 0 bases at V and 2 bases at J, with 9 bases between. CDR3 protein: CASSLEGGAYNEQFF. The CDR3, as DNA: TGCGCCAGCAGCTTGGAAGGGGGGGCCTACAATGAGCAGTTCTTC.

This sequence joins TRBV5-1 and TRBJ2-7; D is perhaps TRBD1 (6 bases). V was pared by 2 bases and J by 7 bases, with 19 bases between. Germline lookup yields CDR1 SGHRS and CDR2 YFSETQ. The CDR3 consists of 15 residues. The CDR3 is CASSFRGTDPSEQYF. CDR3 DNA sequence: TGCGCCAGCAGCTTTAGGGGGACGGACCCTAGTGAGCAGTACTTC. The variable domain in full, with the rest retrieved from reference TRBV5-1 and TRBJ2-7, is KAGVTQTPRYLIKTRGQQVTLSCSPISGHRSVSWYQQTPGQGLQFLFEYFSETQRNKGNFPGRFSGRQFSNSRSEMNVSTLELGDSALYLCASSFRGTDPSEQYFGPGTRLTVT.

The gene calls are TRBV19 and TRBJ1-6, with D possibly being TRBD1 (5 bases). Trimming removed 6 bases at V and 8 bases at J, with 14 bases between. CDR3 size: 14 residues. CDR1 and CDR2 (germline): LNHDA, SQIVND (reference sequence). CDR3 protein: CASSQGLSDSPLHF. CDR3 DNA sequence: TGTGCCAGTAGCCAGGGACTGTCGGATTCACCCCTCCACTTT.